This T cell receptor (beta chain) was captured in a study of CD8 T cells in ankylosing spondylitis. General study findings and limits: Past studies reported some motif variants in reactive arthritis synovial fluid and blood. The authors reported significant enrichment of disease-linked clones in matched ankylosing spondylitis synovial fluid. With a CD8+ phenotype, disease-linked clones were relatively rare in peripheral blood. Seemingly characteristic of ankylosing spondylitis blood was a TCR beta motif consisting of roughly 8 highly homologous variants.

Per the germline V gene, CDR1 is DFQATT and CDR2 is SNEGSKA (reference sequence). This CDR3 spans 15 amino acids. J gave up 2 bases and V 5 bases, and 5 bases lay outside the gene matches. Turning to this clonotype: Its antigen is not identified.

Preparation of TCR beta libraries was done by quantitative 5'-RACE with molecular barcodes. TCRdb fed the 5' RACE reads into MiXCR, producing one record per CDR3 protein. In the table there are about 800,000 distinct CDR3 sequences, around 11% of which are singletons. This clonotype originated in a male donor with ankylosing spondylitis. The chain couples TRBV20-1 to TRBJ1-5; 11 positions agree with TRBD1. Sequenced input: blood, either unsorted or a sorted T cell fraction (not recorded which). DNA of the CDR3: TGCAGTGCTCCGGACAGGGGGCCGGGCAATCAGCCCCAGCATTTT. Its translation: CSAPDRGPGNQPQHF.